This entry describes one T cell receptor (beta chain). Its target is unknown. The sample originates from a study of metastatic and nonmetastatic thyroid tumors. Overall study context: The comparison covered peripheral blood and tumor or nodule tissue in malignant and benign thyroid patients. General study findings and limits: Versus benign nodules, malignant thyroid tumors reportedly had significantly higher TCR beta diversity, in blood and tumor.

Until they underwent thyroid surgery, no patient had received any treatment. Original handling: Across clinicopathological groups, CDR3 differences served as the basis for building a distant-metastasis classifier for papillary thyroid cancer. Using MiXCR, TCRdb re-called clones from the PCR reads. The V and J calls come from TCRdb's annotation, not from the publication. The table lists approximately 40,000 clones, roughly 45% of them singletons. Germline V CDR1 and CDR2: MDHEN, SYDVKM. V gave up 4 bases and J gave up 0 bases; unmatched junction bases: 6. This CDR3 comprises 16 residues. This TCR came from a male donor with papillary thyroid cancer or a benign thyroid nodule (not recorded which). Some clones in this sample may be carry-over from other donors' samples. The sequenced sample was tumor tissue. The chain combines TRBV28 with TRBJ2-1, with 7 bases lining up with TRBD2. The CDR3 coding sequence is TGTGCCAGCAGTTCCCTCGGGGGGAGCTCCTACAATGAGCAGTTCTTC. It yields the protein CASSSLGGSSYNEQFF.